These T cell receptor beta chains were read from a single sample in a study of CD8+CD57+ T cells in acquired aplastic anemia. A single record per CDR3 protein comes from TCRdb applying MiXCR to the reads. This table holds about 160,000 distinct CDR3 sequences, 40% to 50% found once. The sample consisted of sorted CD4+, CD8+, or CD8+CD57+ T cells (not recorded which) from PBMCs. The origin of the receptors is a human donor with aplastic anemia. CDR3s include the opening cysteine and the closing phenylalanine or tryptophan. Fields, in order: clone size, D gene, J gene, V gene, CDR3 protein, CDR3 DNA. D genes are given only for firm matches. Size tells how often a clone was seen (once, few, many) or the class of an expanded clone, and some rows leave it out.

abundance: many; d_gene: -; j_gene: TRBJ1-6; v_gene: TRBV10-1; CDR3aa: CASSEGNSPLHF; CDR3nt: TGCGCCAGCAGTGAGGGAAATTCACCCCTCCACTTT
abundance: -; d_gene: -; j_gene: TRBJ2-5; v_gene: TRBV29-1; CDR3aa: CSVSSTETQYF; CDR3nt: TGCAGCGTTTCCAGTACAGAGACCCAGTACTTC
abundance: -; d_gene: -; j_gene: TRBJ2-7; v_gene: TRBV10-3; CDR3aa: CAIRTFGGHEQYF; CDR3nt: TGTGCCATCAGGACCTTCGGCGGGCACGAGCAGTACTTC
abundance: once; d_gene: TRBD1; j_gene: TRBJ1-2; v_gene: TRBV7-9; CDR3aa: CACSLGQDYTF; CDR3nt: TGTGCCTGCAGCCTTGGACAGGACTACACCTTC
abundance: -; d_gene: -; j_gene: TRBJ1-1; v_gene: TRBV9; CDR3aa: CASSVEANTEAFF; CDR3nt: TGTGCCAGCAGCGTAGAAGCGAACACTGAAGCTTTCTTT
abundance: -; d_gene: TRBD2; j_gene: TRBJ2-3; v_gene: TRBV7-8; CDR3aa: CASSLRWTSETDTQYF; CDR3nt: TGTGCCAGCAGCTTAAGGTGGACTAGCGAGACAGATACGCAGTATTTT
abundance: few; d_gene: -; j_gene: TRBJ1-6; v_gene: TRBV11-2; CDR3aa: CASSPRSLTNKSPLHF; CDR3nt: TGTGCCAGCAGCCCCCGTTCCCTGACCAATAAGTCACCCCTCCACTTT
abundance: -; d_gene: -; j_gene: TRBJ2-1; v_gene: TRBV13; CDR3aa: CASTPLHQREQFF; CDR3nt: TGTGCCAGCACCCCTCTCCACCAGAGGGAGCAGTTCTTC
abundance: -; d_gene: -; j_gene: TRBJ1-1; v_gene: TRBV7-2; CDR3aa: CASSFRTVTEAFF; CDR3nt: TGTGCCAGCAGCTTCCGGACAGTAACTGAAGCTTTCTTT
abundance: many; d_gene: TRBD1; j_gene: TRBJ2-1; v_gene: TRBV6-5; CDR3aa: CATHGQGLYNEQFF; CDR3nt: TGTGCCACCCACGGACAGGGACTCTACAATGAGCAGTTCTTC
abundance: few; d_gene: -; j_gene: TRBJ2-2; v_gene: TRBV6-2/TRBV6-3; CDR3aa: CACSWGRQAFRGELFF; CDR3nt: TGTGCCTGCTCCTGGGGCCGGCAGGCATTCCGCGGGGAGCTGTTTTTT
abundance: -; d_gene: -; j_gene: TRBJ1-2; v_gene: TRBV10-3; CDR3aa: CAIIEDSSYGYTF; CDR3nt: TGTGCCATCATTGAGGACAGCTCCTATGGCTACACCTTC
abundance: -; d_gene: -; j_gene: TRBJ2-7; v_gene: TRBV6-2/TRBV6-3; CDR3aa: CASSSAGYSYEQYF; CDR3nt: TGTGCCAGCAGTTCCGCCGGGTACTCCTACGAGCAGTACTTC
abundance: few; d_gene: -; j_gene: TRBJ2-1; v_gene: TRBV24-1; CDR3aa: CATSDNRYNEQFF; CDR3nt: TGTGCTACCAGTGATAACAGGTACAATGAGCAGTTCTTC
abundance: -; d_gene: -; j_gene: TRBJ2-5; v_gene: TRBV12-3/TRBV12-4; CDR3aa: CASRTGRASSQETQYF; CDR3nt: TGTGCCAGCAGGACCGGACGGGCTAGCTCTCAAGAGACCCAGTACTTC
abundance: -; d_gene: -; j_gene: TRBJ1-6; v_gene: TRBV6-4; CDR3aa: CASSDSFMSPLHF; CDR3nt: TGTGCCAGCAGTGACTCATTTATGTCACCCCTCCACTTT
abundance: many; d_gene: TRBD1; j_gene: TRBJ2-2; v_gene: TRBV10-2; CDR3aa: CASGRAGTGEDTGELFF; CDR3nt: TGCGCCAGCGGCCGTGCGGGGACAGGGGAGGACACCGGGGAGCTGTTTTTT
abundance: many; d_gene: -; j_gene: TRBJ1-2; v_gene: TRBV29-1; CDR3aa: CSVEYQGRGDYGYTF; CDR3nt: TGCAGCGTTGAATATCAGGGTAGGGGGGACTATGGCTACACCTTC
abundance: few; d_gene: TRBD1; j_gene: TRBJ2-5; v_gene: TRBV24-1; CDR3aa: CATSGTGAETQYF; CDR3nt: TGTGCCACCTCCGGGACAGGGGCAGAGACCCAGTACTTC
abundance: -; d_gene: TRBD2; j_gene: TRBJ2-7; v_gene: TRBV20-1; CDR3aa: CSAPGLDSYEQYF; CDR3nt: TGCAGTGCCCCGGGACTAGACTCCTACGAGCAGTACTTC
abundance: -; d_gene: TRBD2; j_gene: TRBJ2-1; v_gene: TRBV24-1; CDR3aa: CATSDSSGGGYNEQFF; CDR3nt: TGTGCCACCAGCGATTCCTCCGGCGGGGGATACAATGAGCAGTTCTTC
abundance: -; d_gene: -; j_gene: TRBJ2-6; v_gene: TRBV20-1; CDR3aa: CSASGGNVLTF; CDR3nt: TGCAGTGCTAGCGGGGGCAACGTCCTGACTTTC
abundance: few; d_gene: TRBD2; j_gene: TRBJ2-1; v_gene: TRBV10-2; CDR3aa: CASSTSGANNEQFF; CDR3nt: TGCGCCAGCAGTACTAGCGGGGCCAACAATGAGCAGTTCTTC
abundance: -; d_gene: TRBD2; j_gene: TRBJ2-3; v_gene: TRBV13; CDR3aa: CASSLGVSGLAGWGMVDTQYF; CDR3nt: TGTGCCAGCAGCTTAGGAGTCTCGGGACTAGCGGGATGGGGGATGGTAGATACGCAGTATTTT
abundance: -; d_gene: -; j_gene: TRBJ1-2; v_gene: TRBV5-1; CDR3aa: CATTKGEGYGYTF; CDR3nt: TGCGCCACCACTAAGGGCGAAGGCTATGGCTACACCTTC
abundance: -; d_gene: TRBD1; j_gene: TRBJ2-6; v_gene: TRBV5-4; CDR3aa: CASSLQTDRGSQGSGANVLTF; CDR3nt: TGTGCCAGCAGCTTGCAAACGGACAGGGGCTCGCAGGGCTCTGGGGCCAACGTCCTGACTTTC
abundance: -; d_gene: TRBD2; j_gene: TRBJ2-3; v_gene: TRBV29-1; CDR3aa: CSVEASGRGGGTDTQYF; CDR3nt: TGCAGCGTGGAAGCTAGCGGGAGAGGGGGAGGCACAGATACGCAGTATTTT
abundance: few; d_gene: -; j_gene: TRBJ1-1; v_gene: TRBV25-1; CDR3aa: CASSAYSNAEAFF; CDR3nt: TGTGCCAGCAGTGCCTACAGCAACGCTGAAGCTTTCTTT
abundance: -; d_gene: TRBD1; j_gene: TRBJ2-7; v_gene: TRBV24-1; CDR3aa: CATSDGGQGGDEQYF; CDR3nt: TGTGCCACCAGTGATGGAGGACAGGGTGGTGACGAGCAGTACTTC
abundance: many; d_gene: -; j_gene: TRBJ2-3; v_gene: TRBV12-3/TRBV12-4; CDR3aa: CASSLGYGRSTQYF; CDR3nt: TGTGCCAGCAGTTTAGGATATGGTCGGAGTACGCAGTATTTT
abundance: few; d_gene: TRBD1; j_gene: TRBJ2-3; v_gene: TRBV19; CDR3aa: CASLGQGTDTQYF; CDR3nt: TGTGCCAGCCTGGGACAGGGCACAGATACGCAGTATTTT
abundance: few; d_gene: -; j_gene: TRBJ1-6; v_gene: TRBV25-1; CDR3aa: CASSGRGAPVNSPLHF; CDR3nt: TGTGCCAGCAGTGGCCGGGGGGCGCCGGTTAATTCACCCCTCCACTTT
abundance: -; d_gene: -; j_gene: TRBJ2-5; v_gene: TRBV2; CDR3aa: CASSANLMAETQYF; CDR3nt: TGTGCCAGCAGTGCTAACTTGATGGCAGAGACCCAGTACTTC
abundance: -; d_gene: TRBD2; j_gene: TRBJ2-1; v_gene: TRBV20-1; CDR3aa: CSALAGGNEQFF; CDR3nt: TGCAGTGCCCTAGCGGGAGGGAATGAGCAGTTCTTC
abundance: -; d_gene: TRBD2; j_gene: TRBJ2-1; v_gene: TRBV24-1; CDR3aa: CATSDPTSGSAYNEQFF; CDR3nt: TGTGCCACCAGTGATCCAACTAGCGGGAGTGCCTACAATGAGCAGTTCTTC
abundance: -; d_gene: -; j_gene: TRBJ2-3; v_gene: TRBV10-3; CDR3aa: CAISESSYLDTDTQYF; CDR3nt: TGCGCCATCAGTGAGTCGTCGTACCTAGACACAGATACGCAGTATTTT
abundance: -; d_gene: TRBD2; j_gene: TRBJ2-1; v_gene: TRBV18; CDR3aa: CASSLGERDYEQFF; CDR3nt: TGTGCCAGCTCACTGGGGGAGCGGGATTACGAGCAGTTCTTC
abundance: many; d_gene: -; j_gene: TRBJ2-7; v_gene: TRBV11-1; CDR3aa: CASSFSPGQRVYEQYF; CDR3nt: TGTGCCAGCAGCTTTTCCCCGGGGCAAAGGGTCTACGAGCAGTACTTC
abundance: few; d_gene: TRBD2; j_gene: TRBJ2-3; v_gene: TRBV6-1; CDR3aa: CASSEGEGGLAGVGDTQYF; CDR3nt: TGTGCCAGCAGTGAAGGAGAGGGGGGTCTAGCGGGAGTTGGAGATACGCAGTATTTT
abundance: many; d_gene: TRBD2; j_gene: TRBJ2-5; v_gene: TRBV6-5; CDR3aa: CASITTLTSGRRPSTQYF; CDR3nt: TGTGCCAGCATTACAACTCTGACTAGCGGGAGGCGTCCGTCGACCCAGTACTTC
abundance: many; d_gene: -; j_gene: TRBJ1-1; v_gene: TRBV6-6; CDR3aa: CASLGVNTEAFF; CDR3nt: TGTGCCTCCCTCGGCGTGAACACTGAAGCTTTCTTT
abundance: many; d_gene: -; j_gene: TRBJ1-1; v_gene: TRBV9; CDR3aa: CASSVVEGTEAFF; CDR3nt: TGTGCCAGCAGCGTAGTGGAGGGCACTGAAGCTTTCTTT
abundance: -; d_gene: TRBD1; j_gene: TRBJ1-1; v_gene: TRBV24-1; CDR3aa: CATSDGGTGGAGTEAFF; CDR3nt: TGTGCCACCAGTGATGGGGGGACAGGGGGCGCGGGCACTGAAGCTTTCTTT